These T cell receptor beta chains were read from a single sample in a study of T cell changes during pregnancy in multiple sclerosis. Only in-frame clones appear in the TCRdb table, and some are missing; sequencing was by immunoSEQ multiplex PCR. The data show 50,000 to 60,000 clones, around 90% seen once. The sequenced sample was CD4+ T cells from peripheral blood mononuclear cells, obtained in the first trimester of pregnancy. The receptors stem from a female donor with multiple sclerosis, enrolled in a pregnancy study. CDR3s include the opening cysteine and the closing phenylalanine or tryptophan. The D gene is left open where the match is weak. Clone size, where shown, is once, few, many, or a class for clones that have expanded.

d_call: NA
v_call: TRBV21-1
clone_size: NA
j_call: TRBJ1-4
cdr3_nt: TGTGCCAGCAGCAAAGACGGACAGGGGTTCGGAGAAAAACTGTTTTTT
cdr3_aa: CASSKDGQGFGEKLFF

d_call: TRBD1
v_call: TRBV28
clone_size: NA
j_call: TRBJ2-3
cdr3_nt: TGTGCCAGCATGGGGACAGGGAAGCAGTATTTT
cdr3_aa: CASMGTGKQYF

d_call: NA
v_call: TRBV12-5
clone_size: NA
j_call: TRBJ1-5
cdr3_nt: TGTGCTAGTTCTCCCCCCCACAGGTCGCACCGGGGCAATCAGCCCCAGCATTTT
cdr3_aa: CASSPPHRSHRGNQPQHF

d_call: TRBD1
v_call: TRBV28
clone_size: NA
j_call: TRBJ1-2
cdr3_nt: TGTGCCAGCAGTTTGACAGGGGGATACTATGGCTACACCTTC
cdr3_aa: CASSLTGGYYGYTF

d_call: TRBD2
v_call: TRBV6-4
clone_size: NA
j_call: TRBJ2-5
cdr3_nt: TGTGCCAGCAGCCCGAATCCGGGACTAGCGGGAAAGGGGGCAGAGACCCAGTACTTC
cdr3_aa: CASSPNPGLAGKGAETQYF

d_call: TRBD2
v_call: TRBV19
clone_size: NA
j_call: TRBJ2-2
cdr3_nt: TGTGCCAGTAGTTGGTTAGCGGGAGCCCGTCCCGGGGAGCTGTTTTTT
cdr3_aa: CASSWLAGARPGELFF

d_call: TRBD2
v_call: TRBV4-1
clone_size: NA
j_call: TRBJ2-2
cdr3_nt: TGCGCCAGCAGCCAAAGGGCGGGAGTAGGTGTCGGGGAGCTGTTTTTT
cdr3_aa: CASSQRAGVGVGELFF

d_call: TRBD1
v_call: TRBV10-1
clone_size: NA
j_call: TRBJ2-2
cdr3_nt: TGCGCCAGCAGTGAGTCGTTGAACAACGGGACAGGTGACCTCGGGGAGCTGTTTTTT
cdr3_aa: CASSESLNNGTGDLGELFF

d_call: NA
v_call: TRBV6-5
clone_size: NA
j_call: TRBJ1-6
cdr3_nt: TGTGCCAGCCAGGACAGATTTAATTCACCCCTCCACTTT
cdr3_aa: CASQDRFNSPLHF

d_call: NA
v_call: TRBV7-6
clone_size: NA
j_call: TRBJ1-6
cdr3_nt: TGTGCCAGCAGCCTCCGGACTCCTAATTCACCCCTCCACTTT
cdr3_aa: CASSLRTPNSPLHF

d_call: NA
v_call: TRBV4-3
clone_size: NA
j_call: TRBJ1-1
cdr3_nt: TGCGCCAGCAGCCAATTACTATTGAACACTGAAGCTTTCTTT
cdr3_aa: CASSQLLLNTEAFF

d_call: NA
v_call: TRBV5-4
clone_size: once
j_call: TRBJ2-7
cdr3_nt: TGTGCCAGCAGCCTGGCAGTTCCGCCCTACGAGCAGTACTTC
cdr3_aa: CASSLAVPPYEQYF

d_call: TRBD1
v_call: TRBV9
clone_size: NA
j_call: TRBJ2-5
cdr3_nt: TGTGCCAGCAGCGGCCGGGACAGGAGTCAAGAGACCCAGTACTTC
cdr3_aa: CASSGRDRSQETQYF

d_call: TRBD2
v_call: TRBV2
clone_size: NA
j_call: TRBJ2-1
cdr3_nt: TGTGCCAGCAGTTCCGAGCGGGAGTGGAACAATGAGCAGTTCTTC
cdr3_aa: CASSSEREWNNEQFF

d_call: TRBD2
v_call: TRBV30
clone_size: NA
j_call: TRBJ2-1
cdr3_nt: TGTGCCTGTGGTCCGGGACTAGCTTCCTACAATGAGCAGTTCTTC
cdr3_aa: CACGPGLASYNEQFF

d_call: NA
v_call: TRBV6-5
clone_size: NA
j_call: TRBJ1-1
cdr3_nt: TGTGCCAGCAGTCAGGGAAACACTGAAGCTTTCTTT
cdr3_aa: CASSQGNTEAFF

d_call: NA
v_call: TRBV6-1
clone_size: few
j_call: TRBJ1-1
cdr3_nt: TGTGCCAGCAGTGAAACCGGACAGACTGCTTTCTTT
cdr3_aa: CASSETGQTAFF

d_call: TRBD2
v_call: TRBV29-1
clone_size: NA
j_call: TRBJ2-5
cdr3_nt: TGCAGCGTTGAAGGACGGACTAGCGGGGGCCGGGAGACCCAGTACTTC
cdr3_aa: CSVEGRTSGGRETQYF

d_call: NA
v_call: TRBV2
clone_size: NA
j_call: TRBJ2-7
cdr3_nt: TGTGCCAGAAGAACAGGGTCGGAGGAGCAGTACTTC
cdr3_aa: CARRTGSEEQYF

d_call: NA
v_call: TRBV9
clone_size: NA
j_call: TRBJ2-1
cdr3_nt: TGTGCCAGCAGCCCGCGGGGCAGCTCCTACAATGAGCAGTTCTTC
cdr3_aa: CASSPRGSSYNEQFF

d_call: TRBD2
v_call: TRBV2
clone_size: NA
j_call: TRBJ2-1
cdr3_nt: TGTGCCAGCAGTGAAGCGCGTTTGGGACTAGGGGGTGGGGAGCAGTTCTTC
cdr3_aa: CASSEARLGLGGGEQFF

d_call: TRBD1
v_call: TRBV13
clone_size: NA
j_call: TRBJ2-7
cdr3_nt: TGTGCCAGCAGCCCCAGACAGGGGAAGAACGAGCAGTACTTC
cdr3_aa: CASSPRQGKNEQYF